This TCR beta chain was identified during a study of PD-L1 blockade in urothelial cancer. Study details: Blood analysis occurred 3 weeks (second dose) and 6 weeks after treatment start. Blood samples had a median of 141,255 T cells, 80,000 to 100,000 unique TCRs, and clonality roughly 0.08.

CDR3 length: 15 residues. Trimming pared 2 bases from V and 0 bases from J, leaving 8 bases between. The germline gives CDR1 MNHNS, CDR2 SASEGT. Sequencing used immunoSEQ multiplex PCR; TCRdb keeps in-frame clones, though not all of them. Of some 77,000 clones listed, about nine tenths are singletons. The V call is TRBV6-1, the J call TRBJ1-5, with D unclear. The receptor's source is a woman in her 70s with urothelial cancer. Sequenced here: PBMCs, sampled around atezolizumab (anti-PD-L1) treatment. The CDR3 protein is CASSEPGISNQPQHF. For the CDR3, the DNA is TGTGCCAGCAGTGAACCCGGGATTAGCAATCAGCCCCAGCATTTT.